The next 30 T cell receptor beta chains were all read from a single sample in a study of blood T cell repertoires in COVID-19. Assay used: immunoSEQ multiplex PCR; TCRdb lists only in-frame clones, some missing. Of over 85,000 clones listed, about four fifths were seen once; the top ten hold roughly 2.1%. The sample consisted of peripheral blood. The receptor source for this set is a woman in her sixties or seventies with acute or convalescent COVID-19.

The CDR3 coding sequence is TGCGCCAGCAGCTTAGGCGGAGGTTTGAATCAGCCCCAGCATTTT. Amino acids: CASSLGGGLNQPQHF. The chain uses TRBV5-1 and TRBJ1-5; D gene ambiguous. V was clipped by 2 bases and J by 4 bases, with 13 bases between them. The CDR3 consists of 15 residues. Germline CDR1 is SGHRS and CDR2 is YFSETQ.

The CDR3 here is CASSLSQGDSPLHF. CDR3 in DNA: TGTGCCAGCAGCTTGTCGCAGGGTGATTCACCCCTCCACTTT. V usage is TRBV5-4 and J usage is TRBJ1-6; possibly TRBD1 for D (5 bases). The V end lost 1 base, the J end lost 8 bases, and 10 bases lay between the germline ends. Germline loops: CDR1 SGHNT, CDR2 YYREEE (reference sequence). The length of the CDR3 is 14 residues.

The chain carries TRBV9 and TRBJ1-6, with 8 bases fitting TRBD1. The CDR3 spans 14 residues. In germline, CDR1 is SGDLS, CDR2 YYNGEE. After removal of 3 bases from V and 7 bases from J, the junction contained 3 bases not matched to a gene. Here the CDR3 reads CASSERQGNSPLHF. The CDR3 bases are TGTGCCAGCAGCGAAAGACAGGGGAATTCACCCCTCCACTTT.

This clone was found a few times. The CDR3 reads CASSPWTEGRKLFF. The CDR3 DNA follows: TGTGCCAGCAGTCCCTGGACGGAGGGCCGAAAACTGTTTTTT. V and J are TRBV6-5 and TRBJ1-4; D is undetermined. V was clipped by 5 bases and J by 10 bases, with 17 bases between them. The CDR3 length is 14 residues. From germline, CDR1 is MNHEY and CDR2 SVGAGI.

The sample holds one count of this clone. The CDR3 here is CASSATPWTGELFF. The CDR3 DNA is TGTGCCAGCAGCGCGACACCTTGGACCGGGGAGCTGTTTTTT. The chain employs TRBV2 and TRBJ2-2; D not certain. The CDR3 totals 14 residues. With 6 bases removed from V and 5 bases from J, the gap between germline ends came to 13 bases. Germline V CDR1 and CDR2: SNHLY, FYNNEI.

The chain employs TRBV12-3 or TRBV12-4 and TRBJ2-2, with D possibly matching TRBD1 (6 bases). V dropped 8 bases and J dropped 5 bases, with 12 bases sitting between them. The CDR3 runs to 13 residues. CDR3: CASGRQETGELFF. Written as DNA, the CDR3 is TGTGCCAGCGGTAGACAGGAAACCGGGGAGCTGTTTTTT.

This clone occurred once. This chain uses TRBV5-1 with TRBJ1-3; 8 bases align to TRBD1. In germline, CDR1 is SGHRS, CDR2 YFSETQ. V shed 4 bases and J 5 bases; nucleotides not matched to a gene: 5. The length of the CDR3 is 14 residues. DNA for the CDR3: TGCGCCAGCAGCACGGACAGGGCAAGAAACACCATATATTTT. The encoded protein is CASSTDRARNTIYF. The complete variable domain, with remaining parts taken from reference TRBV5-1 and TRBJ1-3, reads KAGVTQTPRYLIKTRGQQVTLSCSPISGHRSVSWYQQTPGQGLQFLFEYFSETQRNKGNFPGRFSGRQFSNSRSEMNVSTLELGDSALYLCASSTDRARNTIYFGEGSWLTVV.

This clone was picked up one time. This chain connects TRBV27 to TRBJ1-1; D is unclear. The V end lost 5 bases, the J end lost 3 bases, and 13 bases lay between the germline ends. In germline, CDR1 is MNHEY, CDR2 SMNVEV (reference sequence). The CDR3 covers 14 residues. The CDR3 DNA follows: TGTGCCAGCAGTCCCACTACCGGGTACACTGAAGCTTTCTTT. It yields the protein CASSPTTGYTEAFF.

The J gene is TRBJ1-2, the V gene TRBV13; no definite D call. Germline CDR1 PRHDT, CDR2 FYEKMQ (reference sequence). V was trimmed by 5 bases and J by 1 base, leaving 14 bases between them. This CDR3 has 15 amino acids. CDR3 nucleotide sequence: TGTGCCAGCAGCCGGGAGGGTACGATTAACTATGGCTACACCTTC. This codes for CASSREGTINYGYTF.

The gene calls are TRBV7-2 and TRBJ1-1; perhaps TRBD1 as D (5 bases). The CDR3 has 14 residues. Deletions cut 5 bases from V and 3 bases from J, with 13 bases between. Germline loops: CDR1 SGHTA, CDR2 FQGNSA. CDR3 sequence reads: CASSNRGGDTEAFF. For the CDR3, the DNA is TGTGCCAGCAGCAACAGAGGAGGGGACACTGAAGCTTTCTTT.

This clone appeared a few times. The V gene is TRBV2, the J gene TRBJ2-1, with 11 nucleotides matching TRBD2. This CDR3 contains 14 residues. Germline CDR1 reads SNHLY; CDR2 reads FYNNEI. J lost 7 bases, V lost 5 bases, and 4 bases had no gene match. CDR3 DNA sequence: TGTGCCAGCAGTAAGACTAGCGGGGCGAATGAGCAGTTCTTC. Its translation is CASSKTSGANEQFF.

The chain couples TRBV6-6 to TRBJ1-1; perhaps TRBD1 as D (6 bases). CDR3 length equals 13 residues. Trimming removed 7 bases from V and 4 bases from J, with 13 bases in between. Germline loops: CDR1 MNHNY, CDR2 SVGAGI (reference sequence). The CDR3 reads CASKAGEGTEAFF. The CDR3 bases are TGTGCCAGCAAGGCAGGGGAGGGCACTGAAGCTTTCTTT.

The chain combines TRBV3-1 (or the pseudogene TRBV3-2) with TRBJ1-2, with D hard to call. Per germline, CDR1 LGHDT and CDR2 YNNKEL (reference sequence). V lost 0 bases, J lost 7 bases, and 12 bases lay in between. This CDR3 has 14 amino acids. In DNA form, the CDR3 reads TGTGCCAGCAGCCAAGATTGGATCGGGAGTGGCTACACCTTC. Its translation is CASSQDWIGSGYTF.

The chain recombines TRBV7-2 with TRBJ1-2; TRBD1 aligns across 8 bases. The junction had 1 base not matched to a gene; V was cut back by 3 bases and J by 4 bases. The CDR3 loop spans 13 amino acids. CDR1 and CDR2 from the germline V gene are SGHTA and FQGNSA. The CDR3 bases are TGTGCCAGCAGCTTTACAGGGGGCTATGGCTACACCTTC. This sequence encodes CASSFTGGYGYTF.

The chain links TRBV28 to TRBJ1-1; D is unclear. The ends were cut back, 3 bases at V and 10 bases at J, with 12 bases in the middle. CDR1 is MDHEN, CDR2 SYDVKM, per germline. The CDR3 is 12 residues long. The CDR3 coding sequence is TGTGCCAGCAGTTTTCCCCCCCGGGGAGCTTTCTTT. This encodes CASSFPPRGAFF.

The rearrangement uses TRBV7-3 and TRBJ2-3, with 9 bases identical to TRBD1. The V and J ends lost 0 bases and 5 bases, in that order; junction bases with no gene match: 3. CDR1 is SGHTA, CDR2 FQGTGA, per germline. The CDR3 has 15 residues. The CDR3: CASSLTLTGGDTQYF. The DNA for the CDR3 is TGTGCCAGCAGCTTAACGCTGACAGGGGGAGATACGCAGTATTTT.

The chain uses TRBV6-5 and TRBJ2-1, with a weak D call TRBD1 (5 bases). Trimming cost V 5 bases and J 6 bases, with 17 bases left between them. The germline CDR1 and CDR2 sequences are MNHEY and SVGAGI. This CDR3 has 15 residues. In nucleotides, the CDR3 is TGTGCCAGCAGTAGCAGTAGGGGCGCCGTCAATGAGCAGTTCTTC. As protein: CASSSSRGAVNEQFF.

J is TRBJ1-3 and V is TRBV28; 7 bases fit TRBD1. The CDR3 loop spans 14 amino acids. Per the germline V gene, CDR1 is MDHEN and CDR2 is SYDVKM. V was clipped by 2 bases and J by 3 bases; unmatched bases: 1. The CDR3 DNA follows: TGTGCCAGCAGTTTAGACAGGGATGGAAACACCATATATTTT. It yields the protein CASSLDRDGNTIYF.

The chain combines TRBV12-5 with TRBJ1-1; D gene unclear. V was pared by 5 bases and J by 10 bases, with 17 bases between. CDR3 length: 13 amino acids. CDR1 is LGHNT and CDR2 is FRNRAP in the germline V gene. In DNA form, the CDR3 reads TGTGCTAGTGGTCCAGACTTGAGTGGGTCAGCTTTCTTT. This encodes CASGPDLSGSAFF.

This clone was recorded a few times. This chain connects TRBV2 to TRBJ2-3; 9 positions match TRBD2. Germline loops: CDR1 SNHLY, CDR2 FYNNEI. Unmatched junction bases numbered 9, after V lost 1 base and J lost 10 bases. The CDR3 is 15 residues long. In nucleotides, the CDR3 is TGTGCCAGCAGTGAAGGAAGTCTAGCGGGGAATGCGCAGTATTTT. Its translation: CASSEGSLAGNAQYF.

This chain connects TRBV27 to TRBJ2-2; D call uncertain. This CDR3 has 12 amino acids. Germline CDR1 reads MNHEY; CDR2 reads SMNVEV (reference sequence). V was cut by 7 bases and J by 7 bases, with 10 bases left in between. Here the CDR3 DNA reads TGTGCCAGCACAACGGAGAACGGGGAGCTGTTTTTT. Residues: CASTTENGELFF.

V and J are TRBV4-1 and TRBJ1-4; D is perhaps TRBD1 (6 bases). Germline loops: CDR1 MGHRA, CDR2 YSYEKL. The CDR3 totals 16 residues. Trimming pared 0 bases from V and 13 bases from J, leaving 21 bases between. DNA of the CDR3: TGCGCCAGCAGCCAAGAACCCAGGGGATATAGCGCTAGACTGTTTTTT. This translates into CASSQEPRGYSARLFF.

Only a few counts were recorded for this clone. The chain couples TRBV30 to TRBJ2-7; D call uncertain. Trimming cost V 2 bases and J 1 base, with 12 bases left between them. The CDR3 consists of 14 residues. The germline gives CDR1 GTSNPN, CDR2 SVGIG (reference sequence). The CDR3 here is CAWSSPYISYEQYF. As DNA, the CDR3 is TGTGCCTGGAGTTCCCCGTACATTTCCTACGAGCAGTACTTC. Based on the CDR3 plus reference TRBV30 and TRBJ2-7, the full variable domain is SQTIHQWPATLVQPVGSPLSLECTVEGTSNPNLYWYRQAAGRGLQLLFYSVGIGQISSEVPQNLSASRPQDRQFILSSKKLLLSDSGFYLCAWSSPYISYEQYFGPGTRLTVT.

This clone was seen just once. The genes are TRBV6-5 and TRBJ2-7; the match to TRBD1 covers 7 bases. Trimming took 4 bases from V and 2 from J; bases not matched to a gene: 8. This CDR3 comprises 15 residues. Germline lookup yields CDR1 MNHEY and CDR2 SVGAGI. This CDR3 reads CASSSRDSLTYEQYF. CDR3 coding DNA: TGTGCCAGCAGTTCTCGGGACAGCCTTACCTACGAGCAGTACTTC.

This chain connects TRBV7-9 to TRBJ2-1; the match to TRBD2 covers 8 bases. CDR3 length equals 15 residues. V shed 5 bases and J 3 bases; nucleotides not matched to a gene: 6. Germline assignment: CDR1 SEHNR and CDR2 FQNEAQ (reference sequence). CDR3 residues: CASSPGGALYNEQFF. The CDR3 coding sequence is TGTGCCAGCAGCCCCGGGGGGGCCCTCTACAATGAGCAGTTCTTC.

V and J are TRBV19 and TRBJ1-2; 9 nucleotides line up with TRBD1. Germline loops: CDR1 LNHDA, CDR2 SQIVND (reference sequence). Unmatched junction bases numbered 6, after V lost 3 bases and J lost 4 bases. The CDR3 consists of 15 residues. CDR3 region: CASSIRDRVVYGYTF. CDR3 bases: TGTGCCAGTAGTATTAGGGACAGGGTTGTCTATGGCTACACCTTC.

J is TRBJ1-2 and V is TRBV3-1 (or the pseudogene TRBV3-2), with D maybe TRBD1 (5 bases). From germline, CDR1 is LGHDT and CDR2 YNNKEL (reference sequence). The CDR3 extends over 15 amino acids. V was pared by 0 bases and J by 7 bases, with 15 bases between. The CDR3 here is CASSQDRGKAAGYTF. The CDR3 bases are TGTGCCAGCAGCCAAGATCGGGGGAAGGCGGCTGGCTACACCTTC.

The chain recombines TRBV18 with TRBJ1-1; D might be TRBD1 (5 bases). The V gene's germline CDR1 is KGHSH and CDR2 LQKENI. Trimming shortened V by 4 bases and J by 4 bases, and 16 bases separated the two germline ends. The CDR3 runs to 15 residues. The CDR3 here is CASSLGPGGTTEAFF. The CDR3 bases are TGTGCCAGCTCACTCGGGCCCGGAGGGACCACTGAAGCTTTCTTT.

V and J are TRBV19 and TRBJ1-5, with 9 bases fitting TRBD1. The CDR3 has 15 residues. Trimming took 11 bases from V and 3 from J; bases not matched to a gene: 11. Germline-derived CDR1 and CDR2 are LNHDA and SQIVND (reference sequence). In nucleotides, the CDR3 is TGTGCCGGGGGACTCGGGACAGGGCCCAATCAGCCCCAGCATTTT. Amino acids: CAGGLGTGPNQPQHF.

The chain joins TRBV14 to TRBJ1-2; D uncertain. Germline CDR1 is SGHDN and CDR2 is FVKESK. The CDR3 covers 19 residues. The V end lost 1 base, the J end lost 0 bases, and 21 bases lay between the germline ends. CDR3 residues: CASSQGGLKLLLSNYGYTF. For the CDR3, the DNA is TGTGCCAGCAGCCAAGGAGGCCTGAAGTTGCTTCTCTCTAACTATGGCTACACCTTC.